This TCR beta chain was documented in a study of patients and donors after allogeneic stem cell transplantation. TCRdb re-analysed the RT-PCR reads in MiXCR, keeping a single row per CDR3 protein. The sample holds 200,000 to 250,000 distinct CDR3 sequences, over 12% seen once. Trimming took off 2 bases at V and 7 bases at J, with 15 bases between the two ends. This CDR3 has 14 residues. In germline, CDR1 is PRHDT, CDR2 FYEKMQ (reference sequence). Material for sequencing was blood, either unsorted or a sorted T cell fraction (not recorded which). The sequence derives from a human donor who was either an allogeneic HSCT recipient or a stem cell or donor lymphocyte infusion donor (not recorded which). It is not recorded whose cells these are; they may come from a transplant donor. This chain connects TRBV13 to TRBJ2-7; D is possibly TRBD1 or TRBD2 (5 bases each). CDR3: CASSLTGPRLEQYF. The CDR3 DNA reads as TGTGCCAGCAGCTTAACGGGGCCCCGCTTAGAGCAGTACTTC.